This T cell receptor (beta chain) was recorded in a study of brain T cells in children with intractable seizures. This CDR3 comprises 16 residues. V trimming: 3 bases; J trimming: 1 base; junction bases outside the gene matches: 5. CDR1 is SGHTA and CDR2 is FQGNSA in the germline V gene. Time point here: blood from clinic visit 5 months post-surgery; TSC patient then seizure free. Some clones are missing from TCRdb's copy, which holds only in-frame ones; the method was immunoSEQ multiplex PCR. Here the sample spans about 340,000 clones, nearly 95% being singletons. The sequence came from a boy younger than two with tuberous sclerosis and intractable seizures. The sequenced sample was peripheral blood, obtained 5 to 6 months after surgery. V and J are TRBV7-2 and TRBJ2-3; 9 bases line up with TRBD2. Here the CDR3 DNA reads TGTGCCAGCAGCTTTGCGGGGGGGCGGGGCACAGATACGCAGTATTTT. It is translated as CASSFAGGRGTDTQYF.